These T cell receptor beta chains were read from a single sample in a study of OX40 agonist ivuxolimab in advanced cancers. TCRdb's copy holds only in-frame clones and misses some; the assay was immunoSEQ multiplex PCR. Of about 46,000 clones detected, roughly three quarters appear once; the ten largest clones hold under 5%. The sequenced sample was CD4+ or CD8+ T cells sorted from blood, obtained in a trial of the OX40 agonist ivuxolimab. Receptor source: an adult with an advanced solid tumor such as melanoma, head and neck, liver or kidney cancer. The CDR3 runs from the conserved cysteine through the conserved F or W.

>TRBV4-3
CASSLQMGLPNTEAFF
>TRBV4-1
CASSQDLSGELFF
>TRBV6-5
CATKTGDYGYTF
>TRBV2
CASKGAGGPVEQFF
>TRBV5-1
CASSSWGGSNEQYF
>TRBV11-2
CASSLVLYNEQFF
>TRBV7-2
CASSLEGLSYNEQFF
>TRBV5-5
CASSLSGQGVYGYTF
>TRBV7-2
CASSQGNGQPQHF
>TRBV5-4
CASSLQGNQPQHF
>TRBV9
CASSVVGGELFF
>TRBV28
CASPSRNSMNTEAFF
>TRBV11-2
CASSLVWTVNTEAFF
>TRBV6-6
CASTPGVGQPQHF
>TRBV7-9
CAIRQSGNTIYF
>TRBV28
CASSLPGSRGSIEQFF
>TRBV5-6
CASSCPGQGHPYEQYF
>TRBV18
CASSPSQRSNQPQHF
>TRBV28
CASSLGGYGYTF
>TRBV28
CASSLLAGQETQYF
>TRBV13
CASSPRQGSTEAFF
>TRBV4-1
CASSQAPHTGGAGANVLTF
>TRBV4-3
CASSQAPQGGYNEQFF
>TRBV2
CASSVRGPSSGANVLTF
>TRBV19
CASSQPGGSHEQYF
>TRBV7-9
CASSLFRSGRYNEQFF
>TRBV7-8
CASSLGHYGQYF
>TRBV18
CASSSSGVETQYF
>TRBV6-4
CAYRALAGVKDNEQFF
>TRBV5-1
CASSLGGSGSPQETQYF
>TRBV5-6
CASSPYWGGEQFF
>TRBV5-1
CASSLVSTNTDTQYF
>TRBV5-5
CASSLSGTNSYEQYF
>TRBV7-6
CASSLTQGTNEQFF
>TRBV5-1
CASSLDYGVYGYTF
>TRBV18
CASSPPTPTSYNEQFF
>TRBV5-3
CAGSFIGGSYEQYF
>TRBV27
CASSYRAGEAFF
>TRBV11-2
CASIDIPSSYEQYF
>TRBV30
CAWSVRGPAGNTIYF